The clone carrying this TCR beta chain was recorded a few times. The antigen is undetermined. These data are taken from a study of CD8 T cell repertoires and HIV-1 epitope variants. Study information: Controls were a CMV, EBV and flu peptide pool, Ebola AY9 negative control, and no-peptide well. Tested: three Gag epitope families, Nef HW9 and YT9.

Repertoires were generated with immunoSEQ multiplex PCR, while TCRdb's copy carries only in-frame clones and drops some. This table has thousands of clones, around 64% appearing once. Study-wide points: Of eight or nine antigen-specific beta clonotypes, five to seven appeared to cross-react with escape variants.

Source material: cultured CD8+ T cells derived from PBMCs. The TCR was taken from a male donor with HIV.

Here the CDR3 reads CASSPIRTGTEAFF. In DNA form, the CDR3 reads TGTGCCAGCAGTCCTATAAGGACTGGGACTGAAGCTTTCTTT. The V call is TRBV6-6, the J call TRBJ1-1; D not resolved. Germline values: CDR1 MNHNY, CDR2 SVGAGI (reference sequence). V was pared by 5 bases and J by 5 bases, with 15 bases between. CDR3 length equals 14 residues.